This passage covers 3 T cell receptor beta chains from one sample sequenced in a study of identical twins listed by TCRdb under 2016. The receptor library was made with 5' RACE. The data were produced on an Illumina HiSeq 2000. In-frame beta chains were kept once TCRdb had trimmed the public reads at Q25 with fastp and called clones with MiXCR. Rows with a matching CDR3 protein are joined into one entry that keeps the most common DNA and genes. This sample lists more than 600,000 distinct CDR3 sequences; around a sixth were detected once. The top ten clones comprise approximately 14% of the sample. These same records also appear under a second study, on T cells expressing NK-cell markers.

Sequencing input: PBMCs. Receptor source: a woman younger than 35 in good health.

The CDR3 loop reads CAAGLGASYYNEQFF. In DNA form, the CDR3 reads TGTGCCGCCGGCCTAGGGGCGTCGTACTACAATGAGCAGTTCTTC. The chain carries TRBV27 and TRBJ2-1; D might be TRBD1 (5 bases). This CDR3 region has 15 residues. Germline V CDR1 and CDR2: MNHEY, SMNVEV (reference sequence). Trimming pared 11 bases from V and 3 bases from J, leaving 20 bases between.

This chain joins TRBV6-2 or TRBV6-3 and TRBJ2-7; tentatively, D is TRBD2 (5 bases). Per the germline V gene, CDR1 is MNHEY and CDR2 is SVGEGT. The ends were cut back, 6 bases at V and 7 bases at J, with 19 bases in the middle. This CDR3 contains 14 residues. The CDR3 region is CASSVHRREEEQYF. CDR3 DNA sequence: TGTGCCAGCAGCGTTCATCGTCGGGAAGAGGAGCAGTACTTC.

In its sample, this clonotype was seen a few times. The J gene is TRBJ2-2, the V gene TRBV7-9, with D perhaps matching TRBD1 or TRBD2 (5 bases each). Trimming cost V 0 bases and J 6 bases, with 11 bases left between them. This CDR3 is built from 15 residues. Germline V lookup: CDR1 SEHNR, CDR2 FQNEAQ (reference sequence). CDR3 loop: CASSLASGSAGELFF. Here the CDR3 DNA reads TGTGCCAGCAGCTTAGCGTCAGGGAGCGCCGGGGAGCTGTTTTTT.